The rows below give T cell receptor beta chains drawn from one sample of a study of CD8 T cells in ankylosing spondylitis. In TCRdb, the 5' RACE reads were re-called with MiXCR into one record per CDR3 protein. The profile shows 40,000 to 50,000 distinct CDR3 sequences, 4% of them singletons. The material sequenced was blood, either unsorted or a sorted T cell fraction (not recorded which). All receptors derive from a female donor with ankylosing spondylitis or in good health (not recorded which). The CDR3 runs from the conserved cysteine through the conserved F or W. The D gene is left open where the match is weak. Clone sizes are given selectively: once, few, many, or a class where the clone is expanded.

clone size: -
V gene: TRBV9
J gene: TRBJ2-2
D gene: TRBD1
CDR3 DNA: TGTGCCAGCAGCGTAGTGTTCCGGACAGGGAGCACCGGGGAGCTGTTTTTT
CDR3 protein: CASSVVFRTGSTGELFF

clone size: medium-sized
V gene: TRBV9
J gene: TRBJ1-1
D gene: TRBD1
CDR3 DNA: TGTGCCAGCAGTGAGGGACAGCAGCTCACTGAAGCTTTCTTT
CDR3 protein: CASSEGQQLTEAFF

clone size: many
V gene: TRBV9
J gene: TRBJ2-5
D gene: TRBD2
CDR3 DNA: TGTGCCAGCAGCATAGGACTAGCTGAGACCCAGTACTTC
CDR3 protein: CASSIGLAETQYF

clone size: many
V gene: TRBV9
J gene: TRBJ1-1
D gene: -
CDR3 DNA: TGTGCCAGCAGCCCTGGGTACACTGAAGCTTTCTTT
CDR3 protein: CASSPGYTEAFF

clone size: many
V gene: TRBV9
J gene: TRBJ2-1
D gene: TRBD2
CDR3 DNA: TGTGCCAGCAGCGTAGTTCTCGGGGGGGGGAGCAATGAGCAGTTCTTC
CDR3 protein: CASSVVLGGGSNEQFF

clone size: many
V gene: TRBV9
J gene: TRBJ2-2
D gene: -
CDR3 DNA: TGTGCCAGCGAACAGGGTTCTGCCGGGGAGCTGTTTTTT
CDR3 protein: CASEQGSAGELFF

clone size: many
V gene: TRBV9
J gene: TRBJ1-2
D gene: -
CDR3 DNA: TGTGCCAGCAGCCACAGACAGGCGGGCTATGGCTACACCTTC
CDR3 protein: CASSHRQAGYGYTF

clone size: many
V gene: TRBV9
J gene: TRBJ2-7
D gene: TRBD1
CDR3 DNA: TGTGCCAGCAGCGTAGATTGGACAGGGGAAGGCGAGCAGTACTTC
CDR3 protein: CASSVDWTGEGEQYF

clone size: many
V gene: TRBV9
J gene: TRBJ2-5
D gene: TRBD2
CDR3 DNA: TGTGCCAGCAGCGTAGGGGAGGGGACCCAAGAGACCCAGTACTTC
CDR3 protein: CASSVGEGTQETQYF

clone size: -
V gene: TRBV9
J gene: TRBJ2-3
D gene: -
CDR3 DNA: TGTGCCAGCAGCGGGCACCTCAGCGCAGATACGCAGTATTTT
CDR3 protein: CASSGHLSADTQYF

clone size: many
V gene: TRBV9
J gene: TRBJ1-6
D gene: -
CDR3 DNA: TGTGACAGCAGCTCCGCACAGGGTAATAATTCACCCCTCCACTTT
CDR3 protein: CDSSSAQGNNSPLHF

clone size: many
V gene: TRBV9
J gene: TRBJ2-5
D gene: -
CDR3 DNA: TGTGCCAGCAGCGTATTGGGCGGGGCGGGTGAGACCCAGTACTTC
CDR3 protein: CASSVLGGAGETQYF

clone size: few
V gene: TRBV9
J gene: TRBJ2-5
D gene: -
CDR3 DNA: TGTGCCAGCAGCGTAGATCCGGGGCGGGCAGAGACCCAGTACTTC
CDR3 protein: CASSVDPGRAETQYF

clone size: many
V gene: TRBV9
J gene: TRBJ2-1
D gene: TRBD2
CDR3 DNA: TGTGCCAGCAGCGTAGGTGCGGGGGACTACAATGAGCAGTTCTTC
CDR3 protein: CASSVGAGDYNEQFF

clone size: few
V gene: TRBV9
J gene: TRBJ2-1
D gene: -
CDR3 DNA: TGTGCCAGCAGCGTAGGGGCGGGGGCCTTCTCCTACAATGAGCAGTTCTTC
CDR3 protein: CASSVGAGAFSYNEQFF

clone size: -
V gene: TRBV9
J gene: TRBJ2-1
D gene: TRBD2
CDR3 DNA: TGTGCCAGCAGCGTAGAAGGCGGGGGGGCCTTCGGTGAGCAGTTCTTC
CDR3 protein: CASSVEGGGAFGEQFF

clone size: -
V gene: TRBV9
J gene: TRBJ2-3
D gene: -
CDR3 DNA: TGTGCCAGCAGCGTAGCCCCAGGATTTGGTGCTAGCACAGATACGCAGTATTTT
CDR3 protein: CASSVAPGFGASTDTQYF

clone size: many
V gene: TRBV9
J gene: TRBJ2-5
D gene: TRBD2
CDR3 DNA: TGTGCCAGCCAGAGAACTAGCGGGGGACGGGAGACCCAGTACTTC
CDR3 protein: CASQRTSGGRETQYF